Listed below are T cell receptor beta chains from one sample, sequenced in a study of blood T cell repertoires in COVID-19. Sequencing was performed with immunoSEQ multiplex PCR; in TCRdb, only in-frame clones are kept and a portion is missing. The table lists about 260,000 clones, around 90% of them singletons. Sequencing was performed on PBMCs or T cells enriched from blood (not recorded which). These TCRs come from a woman aged 40 to 50 who had been exposed to COVID-19. Both conserved end residues are part of each CDR3. A D gene is named only where the DNA matches it firmly. Part of the rows lack a size; the others show once, few, many or a class for expanded clones.

cdr3_length: 17; clone_size: -; j_call: TRBJ2-4; v_call: TRBV28; d_call: TRBD1; cdr3_nt: TGTGCCAGCCGAGCCGGGACAGGTCCTAGTAAGGGGAACATTCAGTACTTC; cdr3_aa: CASRAGTGPSKGNIQYF
cdr3_length: 15; clone_size: -; j_call: TRBJ2-1; v_call: TRBV4-3; d_call: -; cdr3_nt: TGCGCCAGCAGCCTAACCGATCGTGACAACAATGAGCAGTTCTTC; cdr3_aa: CASSLTDRDNNEQFF
cdr3_length: 14; clone_size: -; j_call: TRBJ1-3; v_call: TRBV6-5; d_call: -; cdr3_nt: TGTGCCAGCAGGGACATGAGCTCTGGAAACACCATATATTTT; cdr3_aa: CASRDMSSGNTIYF
cdr3_length: 15; clone_size: few; j_call: TRBJ1-6; v_call: TRBV10-3; d_call: -; cdr3_nt: TGTGCCATCAGTGATCTAGGCCCTCTTAATTCACCCCTCCACTTT; cdr3_aa: CAISDLGPLNSPLHF
cdr3_length: 14; clone_size: -; j_call: TRBJ1-1; v_call: TRBV7-9; d_call: -; cdr3_nt: TGTGCCAGCAGCCTAGGGGGGGACGGCACTGAAGCTTTCTTT; cdr3_aa: CASSLGGDGTEAFF
cdr3_length: 16; clone_size: -; j_call: TRBJ1-5; v_call: TRBV15; d_call: -; cdr3_nt: TGTGCCACCCGAAACACCCCTACAGGGTCCAATCAGCCCCAGCATTTT; cdr3_aa: CATRNTPTGSNQPQHF
cdr3_length: 13; clone_size: -; j_call: TRBJ2-2; v_call: TRBV9; d_call: -; cdr3_nt: TGTGCCAGCAGCGTTCTACAGACCGGGGAGCTGTTTTTT; cdr3_aa: CASSVLQTGELFF
cdr3_length: 17; clone_size: -; j_call: TRBJ1-2; v_call: TRBV6-2/TRBV6-3; d_call: -; cdr3_nt: TGTGCCAGCAGTTACCCCGGGACAAGGACTGCTAACTATGGCTACACCTTC; cdr3_aa: CASSYPGTRTANYGYTF
cdr3_length: 13; clone_size: -; j_call: TRBJ1-2; v_call: TRBV2; d_call: -; cdr3_nt: TGTGCCAGCAGTGCACAGGGACACTATGGCTACACCTTC; cdr3_aa: CASSAQGHYGYTF
cdr3_length: 13; clone_size: -; j_call: TRBJ1-4; v_call: TRBV29-1; d_call: -; cdr3_nt: TGCAGCGTTGATCTGGGGCCTAATGAAAAACTGTTTTTT; cdr3_aa: CSVDLGPNEKLFF
cdr3_length: 17; clone_size: -; j_call: TRBJ1-2; v_call: TRBV3-1/TRBV3-2; d_call: -; cdr3_nt: TGTGCCAGCAGCCGAAGCCTAAGACCATCACAGGAGTATGGCTACACCTTC; cdr3_aa: CASSRSLRPSQEYGYTF
cdr3_length: 18; clone_size: -; j_call: TRBJ2-3; v_call: TRBV7-2; d_call: -; cdr3_nt: TGTGCCAGCAGCTTAGGGGGGCAGGGGCTAGGAAGCACAGATACGCAGTATTTT; cdr3_aa: CASSLGGQGLGSTDTQYF
cdr3_length: 15; clone_size: -; j_call: TRBJ1-4; v_call: TRBV2; d_call: TRBD1; cdr3_nt: TGTGCCAGCAGGACTTCCGGGACAGAAAATGAAAAACTGTTTTTT; cdr3_aa: CASRTSGTENEKLFF
cdr3_length: 13; clone_size: -; j_call: TRBJ2-7; v_call: TRBV28; d_call: -; cdr3_nt: TGTGCCGCCACGGATACGGGGGCCTACGAGCAGTACTTC; cdr3_aa: CAATDTGAYEQYF
cdr3_length: 15; clone_size: -; j_call: TRBJ1-4; v_call: TRBV7-2; d_call: -; cdr3_nt: TGTGCCAGCAGCTTAGGCCCAGGAAGCAATGAAAAACTGTTTTTT; cdr3_aa: CASSLGPGSNEKLFF
cdr3_length: 16; clone_size: -; j_call: TRBJ1-6; v_call: TRBV9; d_call: TRBD1; cdr3_nt: TGTGCCAGCAGCGTAGACTTGGACAGGGCTAATTCACCCCTCCACTTT; cdr3_aa: CASSVDLDRANSPLHF
cdr3_length: 17; clone_size: -; j_call: TRBJ1-2; v_call: TRBV7-2; d_call: TRBD1; cdr3_nt: TGTGCCAGCAGCTTAACGCTTTCCACAGGGGTTGACTATGGCTACACCTTC; cdr3_aa: CASSLTLSTGVDYGYTF
cdr3_length: 15; clone_size: once; j_call: TRBJ1-2; v_call: TRBV19; d_call: TRBD1; cdr3_nt: TGTGCCAGTAGTGGGGGCTCAGGGGGCGACTATGGCTACACCTTC; cdr3_aa: CASSGGSGGDYGYTF
cdr3_length: 13; clone_size: -; j_call: TRBJ1-2; v_call: TRBV12-3/TRBV12-4; d_call: -; cdr3_nt: TGTGCCAGCAGTCACGCTGATAGCTATGGCTACACCTTC; cdr3_aa: CASSHADSYGYTF
cdr3_length: 14; clone_size: -; j_call: TRBJ2-7; v_call: TRBV28; d_call: TRBD1; cdr3_nt: TGTGCCAGCAGCATCAGACAGGGGTCCTACGAGCAGTACTTC; cdr3_aa: CASSIRQGSYEQYF
cdr3_length: 13; clone_size: -; j_call: TRBJ1-4; v_call: TRBV27; d_call: -; cdr3_nt: TGTGCCAGCAGGGGAGTGGGGTATGAAAAACTGTTTTTT; cdr3_aa: CASRGVGYEKLFF
cdr3_length: 15; clone_size: -; j_call: TRBJ1-2; v_call: TRBV4-1; d_call: TRBD1; cdr3_nt: TGCGCCAGCAGCCCCCCGGGACAGGGGTTTTATGGCTACACCTTC; cdr3_aa: CASSPPGQGFYGYTF
cdr3_length: 13; clone_size: once; j_call: TRBJ1-2; v_call: TRBV6-2/TRBV6-3; d_call: -; cdr3_nt: TGTGCCAGCAGTTACCCCCACAGCTATGGCTACACCTTC; cdr3_aa: CASSYPHSYGYTF
cdr3_length: 18; clone_size: -; j_call: TRBJ1-6; v_call: TRBV5-4; d_call: TRBD1; cdr3_nt: TGTGCCAGCAGCTTTGGACAGGGGGTGAGCTCCTATAATTCACCCCTCCACTTT; cdr3_aa: CASSFGQGVSSYNSPLHF
cdr3_length: 13; clone_size: -; j_call: TRBJ1-1; v_call: TRBV7-9; d_call: -; cdr3_nt: TGTGCCAGCAGGAACGGAGGGAATGCCGAAGCTTTCTTT; cdr3_aa: CASRNGGNAEAFF
cdr3_length: 14; clone_size: once; j_call: TRBJ1-1; v_call: TRBV6-4; d_call: -; cdr3_nt: TGTGCCAGCAGAAACAGGGCCATGAACACTGAAGCTTTCTTT; cdr3_aa: CASRNRAMNTEAFF
cdr3_length: 13; clone_size: -; j_call: TRBJ2-5; v_call: TRBV5-1; d_call: TRBD2; cdr3_nt: TGCGCCAGCAGCTTAGCGGGGGGGGAGACCCAGTACTTC; cdr3_aa: CASSLAGGETQYF
cdr3_length: 17; clone_size: -; j_call: TRBJ1-6; v_call: TRBV9; d_call: -; cdr3_nt: TGTGCCAGCAGCGTAGGTCCGAACAGGAACTATAATTCACCCCTCCACTTT; cdr3_aa: CASSVGPNRNYNSPLHF
cdr3_length: 15; clone_size: -; j_call: TRBJ2-1; v_call: TRBV7-6; d_call: -; cdr3_nt: TGTGCCAGCAGCTTAGCGGCAGAAAGTCTCAATGAGCAGTTCTTC; cdr3_aa: CASSLAAESLNEQFF
cdr3_length: 14; clone_size: -; j_call: TRBJ2-7; v_call: TRBV5-1; d_call: TRBD2; cdr3_nt: TGCGCCAGCAGCTCCGTAGCGGGTGGCTACGAGCAGTACTTC; cdr3_aa: CASSSVAGGYEQYF
cdr3_length: 14; clone_size: once; j_call: TRBJ1-4; v_call: TRBV7-9; d_call: -; cdr3_nt: TGTGCCAGCAGCTTAGGACCCCCGGGTGAAAAACTGTTTTTT; cdr3_aa: CASSLGPPGEKLFF
cdr3_length: 15; clone_size: -; j_call: TRBJ2-7; v_call: TRBV5-1; d_call: TRBD1; cdr3_nt: TGCGCCAGCTCTTCCGGGACAGGGATAGTACACGAGCAGTACTTC; cdr3_aa: CASSSGTGIVHEQYF
cdr3_length: 14; clone_size: -; j_call: TRBJ1-4; v_call: TRBV7-2; d_call: TRBD1; cdr3_nt: TGTGCCAGCAGCCACAGGGGGCGTAATGAAAAACTGTTTTTT; cdr3_aa: CASSHRGRNEKLFF
cdr3_length: 12; clone_size: -; j_call: TRBJ2-1; v_call: TRBV2; d_call: -; cdr3_nt: TGTGCCAGCGAAATACGGTACAATGAGCAGTTCTTC; cdr3_aa: CASEIRYNEQFF
cdr3_length: 14; clone_size: -; j_call: TRBJ1-5; v_call: TRBV4-3; d_call: -; cdr3_nt: TGCGCCAGCAGCCAAGATTACGGGTATCAGCCCCAGCATTTT; cdr3_aa: CASSQDYGYQPQHF
cdr3_length: 16; clone_size: -; j_call: TRBJ1-4; v_call: TRBV9; d_call: -; cdr3_nt: TGTGCCAGCAGCGTAGATGAAGAATCTGGGGGCGAAAAACTGTTTTTT; cdr3_aa: CASSVDEESGGEKLFF
cdr3_length: 12; clone_size: -; j_call: TRBJ1-6; v_call: TRBV12-3/TRBV12-4; d_call: -; cdr3_nt: TGTGCCAGCAGTATGGGACTGGGGGCCCTCCACTTT; cdr3_aa: CASSMGLGALHF
cdr3_length: 14; clone_size: once; j_call: TRBJ2-3; v_call: TRBV9; d_call: TRBD2; cdr3_nt: TGTGCCAGCAGCGCCCCGGGGGGTTCGGATACGCAGTATTTT; cdr3_aa: CASSAPGGSDTQYF
cdr3_length: 13; clone_size: -; j_call: TRBJ1-2; v_call: TRBV5-1; d_call: -; cdr3_nt: TGCGCCAGCAGCTTGGAAAGGCAGGGGGGCTACACCTTC; cdr3_aa: CASSLERQGGYTF
cdr3_length: 13; clone_size: -; j_call: TRBJ2-3; v_call: TRBV11-3; d_call: -; cdr3_nt: TGTGCCAGCAGCGCGAGTTACACAGATACGCAGTATTTT; cdr3_aa: CASSASYTDTQYF
cdr3_length: 16; clone_size: -; j_call: TRBJ1-5; v_call: TRBV3-1/TRBV3-2; d_call: TRBD1; cdr3_nt: TGTGCCAGCAGCCAAGGGGCAGGGGGCAACCGTCAGCCCCAGCATTTT; cdr3_aa: CASSQGAGGNRQPQHF
cdr3_length: 17; clone_size: -; j_call: TRBJ1-2; v_call: TRBV6-2/TRBV6-3; d_call: -; cdr3_nt: TGTGCCAGCACCCCGACCGGCCTAGTCCCTACTTACTTCGGCTACACCTTC; cdr3_aa: CASTPTGLVPTYFGYTF
cdr3_length: 14; clone_size: -; j_call: TRBJ2-3; v_call: TRBV19; d_call: TRBD2; cdr3_nt: TGTGCCAGTAGTATAGGGGGCGGGGGAGATACGCAGTATTTT; cdr3_aa: CASSIGGGGDTQYF
cdr3_length: 16; clone_size: -; j_call: TRBJ2-5; v_call: TRBV2; d_call: -; cdr3_nt: TGTGCCAGCAGAGGGTTCCAGGGGATTTTCAGAGAGACCCAGTACTTC; cdr3_aa: CASRGFQGIFRETQYF
cdr3_length: 14; clone_size: -; j_call: TRBJ1-2; v_call: TRBV28; d_call: -; cdr3_nt: TGTGCCAGCAGTATGGGACTGAGGTCAAATGGCTACACCTTC; cdr3_aa: CASSMGLRSNGYTF
cdr3_length: 15; clone_size: -; j_call: TRBJ2-7; v_call: TRBV7-2; d_call: -; cdr3_nt: TGTGCCAGCAGCTTAGATGGGGGGGGCCTCTACGAGCAGTACTTC; cdr3_aa: CASSLDGGGLYEQYF
cdr3_length: 13; clone_size: few; j_call: TRBJ1-2; v_call: TRBV5-4; d_call: -; cdr3_nt: TGTGCCAGCAGCATACAGGGTGTGTTTGGCTACACCTTC; cdr3_aa: CASSIQGVFGYTF
cdr3_length: 16; clone_size: -; j_call: TRBJ1-2; v_call: TRBV3-1/TRBV3-2; d_call: TRBD1; cdr3_nt: TGTGCCAGCAGCCACCGGGACAGGGTGGCTTCGGATGGCTACACCTTC; cdr3_aa: CASSHRDRVASDGYTF
cdr3_length: 14; clone_size: -; j_call: TRBJ1-4; v_call: TRBV18; d_call: TRBD1; cdr3_nt: TGTGCCAGCTCACAAGGGACAGGGGTTGAAAAACTGTTTTTT; cdr3_aa: CASSQGTGVEKLFF
cdr3_length: 21; clone_size: -; j_call: TRBJ2-6; v_call: TRBV11-3; d_call: -; cdr3_nt: TGTGCCAGCAGCTTAGACAACCCGACACAATCAGATTCGAGTGGGGCCAACGTCCTGACTTTC; cdr3_aa: CASSLDNPTQSDSSGANVLTF
cdr3_length: 13; clone_size: -; j_call: TRBJ1-4; v_call: TRBV9; d_call: TRBD1; cdr3_nt: TGTGCCAGCAGCGTGGGGACAGGTGAAAAACTGTTTTTT; cdr3_aa: CASSVGTGEKLFF
cdr3_length: 16; clone_size: -; j_call: TRBJ1-1; v_call: TRBV5-1; d_call: -; cdr3_nt: TGTGCCAGCAGCTTGGTGTCGGGGGATGGGAACACTGAAGCTTTCTTT; cdr3_aa: CASSLVSGDGNTEAFF
cdr3_length: 14; clone_size: -; j_call: TRBJ2-5; v_call: TRBV19; d_call: TRBD2; cdr3_nt: TGTGCCAGTAGTATAGAAGGGAGGGGAGAGACCCAGTACTTC; cdr3_aa: CASSIEGRGETQYF
cdr3_length: 15; clone_size: -; j_call: TRBJ1-1; v_call: TRBV5-4; d_call: -; cdr3_nt: TGTGCCAGCAGCCCCGCGGTAAGTCCCGCCACTGAAGCTTTCTTT; cdr3_aa: CASSPAVSPATEAFF
cdr3_length: 15; clone_size: -; j_call: TRBJ2-5; v_call: TRBV9; d_call: TRBD2; cdr3_nt: TGTGCCAGCAGCGTAGTTAGCGGGACGCGGGAGACCCAGTACTTC; cdr3_aa: CASSVVSGTRETQYF
cdr3_length: 15; clone_size: -; j_call: TRBJ2-5; v_call: TRBV19; d_call: -; cdr3_nt: TGTGCCAGTAGATCAATAGGAGGGGCGTGGGAGACCCAGTACTTC; cdr3_aa: CASRSIGGAWETQYF
cdr3_length: 17; clone_size: -; j_call: TRBJ2-3; v_call: TRBV21-1; d_call: -; cdr3_nt: TGTGCCAGCAGCAAAGAGGATGAAGCAGGGGACACAGATACGCAGTATTTT; cdr3_aa: CASSKEDEAGDTDTQYF
cdr3_length: 14; clone_size: -; j_call: TRBJ1-1; v_call: TRBV19; d_call: -; cdr3_nt: TGTGCCACCAACCCTAACTCGGTAAGGGGGGAAGCTTTCTTT; cdr3_aa: CATNPNSVRGEAFF
cdr3_length: 14; clone_size: -; j_call: TRBJ2-3; v_call: TRBV30; d_call: -; cdr3_nt: TGTGCCTGGAGTGGGTCAGGGGGGCCAGATACGCAGTATTTT; cdr3_aa: CAWSGSGGPDTQYF